The T cell receptor beta chain described here comes from a study of early stage breast cancer tumors. On the study more broadly: Among around twelve ER+/PR+/HER2- tumors, eight were ductal, four lobular.

Whole-study results and caveats: Compared with adjacent normal breast tissue, tumors showed roughly 2.5-fold greater T cell density and higher clonality.

From germline, CDR1 is MNHEY and CDR2 SMNVEV (reference sequence). This CDR3 spans 12 amino acids. V was trimmed by 11 bases and J by 0 bases, leaving 11 bases between them. Details on this clone: Its antigen is undetermined.

Blood replicates held 0.5 ug DNA, tumor or normal breast roughly 1.5 ug, two each. The method was immunoSEQ multiplex PCR; TCRdb's version includes in-frame clones alone and lacks a portion of them. There are 5,500 to 7,000 clones in the sample; 73% occur only once, and around a tenth lies in the top ten. The receptor was derived from a person aged 40 to 49 with breast cancer. The sample consisted of normal breast tissue next to the tumor. The genes are TRBV27 and TRBJ2-7, with D perhaps matching TRBD1 or TRBD2 (5 bases each). In DNA form, the CDR3 reads TGTGCCGCTGGGACGGCCTCCTACGAGCAGTACTTC. Amino acid sequence: CAAGTASYEQYF.